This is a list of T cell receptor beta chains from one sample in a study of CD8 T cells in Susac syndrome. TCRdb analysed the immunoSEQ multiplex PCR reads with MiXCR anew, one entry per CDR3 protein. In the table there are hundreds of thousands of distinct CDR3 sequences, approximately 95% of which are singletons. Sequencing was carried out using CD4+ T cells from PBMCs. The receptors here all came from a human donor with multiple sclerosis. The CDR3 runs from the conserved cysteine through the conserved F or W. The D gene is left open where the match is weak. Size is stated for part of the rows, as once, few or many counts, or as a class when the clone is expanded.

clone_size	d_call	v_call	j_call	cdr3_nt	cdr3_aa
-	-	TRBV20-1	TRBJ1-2	TGCAGTGCCCCGACGGAAGACTATGGCTACACCTTC	CSAPTEDYGYTF
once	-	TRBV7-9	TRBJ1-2	TGTGCCAGCAGCTTAGACCAAGCTAACTATGGCTACACCTTC	CASSLDQANYGYTF
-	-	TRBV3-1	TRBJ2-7	TGTGCCAGCAGCCACCCACCTTCCTACGAGCAGTACTTC	CASSHPPSYEQYF
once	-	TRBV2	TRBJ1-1	TGTGCCAGCAGTGGGACAGCAGGGGCATCTTTCTTT	CASSGTAGASFF
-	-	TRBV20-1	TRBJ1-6	TGCAGTGCTCGCCGGGACAAAAATTCACCCCTCCACTTT	CSARRDKNSPLHF
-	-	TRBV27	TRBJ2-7	TGTGCCAGCAGTTTAATGGGTTTGCCCTACGAGCAGTACTTC	CASSLMGLPYEQYF
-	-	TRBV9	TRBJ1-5	TGTGCCAGCAGCGTAGGACCGATCAATCAGCCCCAGCGTTTT	CASSVGPINQPQRF
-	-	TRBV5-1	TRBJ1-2	TGCGCCAGCAGCTTGACAGGGCCCTCTGGCTACACCTTC	CASSLTGPSGYTF
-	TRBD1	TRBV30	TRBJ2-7	TGTGCCTGGGGAACCGGGACAGGGGGTACTGAGCAGTACTTC	CAWGTGTGGTEQYF
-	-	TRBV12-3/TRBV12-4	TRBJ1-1	TGTGCCAGCAGTTTGAACGAAGGGGCTCGGGACACTGAAGCTTTCTTT	CASSLNEGARDTEAFF
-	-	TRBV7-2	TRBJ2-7	TGTGCCAGCAGCTTAGTACCGGATCCTACCTACGAGCAGTACTTC	CASSLVPDPTYEQYF
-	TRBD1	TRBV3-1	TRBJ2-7	TGTGCCAGCAGCCAAGGATCCAGGGGGATACTCTACGAGCAGTACTTC	CASSQGSRGILYEQYF
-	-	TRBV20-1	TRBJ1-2	TGCAGTGCTTGGGGGGCGAACACAAACTATGGCTACACCTTC	CSAWGANTNYGYTF
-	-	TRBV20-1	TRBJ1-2	TGCAGTGCTAGTCCTTTAGAGGCAGCGAAAGGGGATGGCTACACCTTC	CSASPLEAAKGDGYTF
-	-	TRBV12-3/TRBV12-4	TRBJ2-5	TGTGCCAGCAGAGAAATAGAGACCCAGTACTTC	CASREIETQYF
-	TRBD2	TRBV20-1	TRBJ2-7	TGCAGTGCTAGAGTCCTAGCGGGAGTTAACGAGCAGTACTTC	CSARVLAGVNEQYF
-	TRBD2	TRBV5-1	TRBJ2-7	TGCGCCAGCAGCGAGTCCGGGACTAGCTCTAACGAGCAGTACTTC	CASSESGTSSNEQYF
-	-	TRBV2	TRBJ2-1	TGTGCCAGCAGCATGACGGTGGGGCAGTTCTTC	CASSMTVGQFF
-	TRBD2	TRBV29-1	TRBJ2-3	TGCAGCGCTACGATAGCGGGAGGCACAGATACGCAGTATTTT	CSATIAGGTDTQYF
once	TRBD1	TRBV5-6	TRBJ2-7	TGTGCCAGCAGCGTAACAGGGGTCCGCGAGCAGTACTTC	CASSVTGVREQYF